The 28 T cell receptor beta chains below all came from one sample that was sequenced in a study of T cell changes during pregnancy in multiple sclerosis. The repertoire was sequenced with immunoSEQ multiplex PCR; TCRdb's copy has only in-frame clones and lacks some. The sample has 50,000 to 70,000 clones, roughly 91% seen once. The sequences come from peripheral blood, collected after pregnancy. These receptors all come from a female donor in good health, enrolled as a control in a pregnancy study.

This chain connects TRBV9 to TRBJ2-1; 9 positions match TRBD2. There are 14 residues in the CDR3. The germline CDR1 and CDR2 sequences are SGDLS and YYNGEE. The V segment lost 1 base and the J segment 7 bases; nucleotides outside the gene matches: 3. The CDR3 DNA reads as TGTGCCAGCAGCGTATTAGCGGGGGTAAATGAGCAGTTCTTC. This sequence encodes CASSVLAGVNEQFF.

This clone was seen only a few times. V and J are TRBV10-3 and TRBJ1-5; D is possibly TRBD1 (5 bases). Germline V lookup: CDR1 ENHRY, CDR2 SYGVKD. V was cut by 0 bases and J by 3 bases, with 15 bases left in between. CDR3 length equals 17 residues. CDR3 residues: CAISESIGTGVNQPQHF. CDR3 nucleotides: TGTGCCATCAGTGAGTCGATTGGGACGGGGGTCAATCAGCCCCAGCATTTT.

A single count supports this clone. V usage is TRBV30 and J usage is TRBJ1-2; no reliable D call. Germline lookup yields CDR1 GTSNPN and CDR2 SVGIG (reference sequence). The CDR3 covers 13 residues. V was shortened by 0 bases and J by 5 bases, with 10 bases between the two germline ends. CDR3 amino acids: CAWSVVRRYGYTF. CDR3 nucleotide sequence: TGTGCCTGGAGTGTCGTCAGGCGTTATGGCTACACCTTC.

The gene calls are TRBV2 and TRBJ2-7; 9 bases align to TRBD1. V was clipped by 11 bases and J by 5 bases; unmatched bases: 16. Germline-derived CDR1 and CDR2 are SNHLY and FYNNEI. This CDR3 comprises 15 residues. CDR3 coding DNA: TGTGCCGGAAGCGTACTCCGGGACAGGGCTGACGAGCAGTACTTC. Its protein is CAGSVLRDRADEQYF.

The CDR3 DNA reads TGTGCCAGCAGCTTAAACAGCGGGGGGTACTCCTACGAGCAGTACTTC. It translates to CASSLNSGGYSYEQYF. The chain is built from TRBV7-2 and TRBJ2-7; 9 bases agree with TRBD2. Germline-derived CDR1 and CDR2 are SGHTA and FQGNSA. The CDR3 totals 16 residues. With V trimmed by 2 bases and J by 0 bases, 5 bases remained unmatched.

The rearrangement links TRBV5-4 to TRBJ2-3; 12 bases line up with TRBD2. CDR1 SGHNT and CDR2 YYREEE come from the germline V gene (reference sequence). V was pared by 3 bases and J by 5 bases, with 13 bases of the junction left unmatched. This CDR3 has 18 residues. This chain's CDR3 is CASSSAVLAGGGGDTQYF. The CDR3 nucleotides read TGTGCCAGCAGCTCCGCAGTACTAGCGGGGGGCGGGGGAGATACGCAGTATTTT.

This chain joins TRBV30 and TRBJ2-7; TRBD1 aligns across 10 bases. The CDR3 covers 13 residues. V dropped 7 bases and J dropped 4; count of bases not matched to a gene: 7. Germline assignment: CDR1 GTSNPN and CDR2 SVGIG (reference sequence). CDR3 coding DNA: TGTGCCTCCTCGACAGGGGGCGGGTACGAGCAGTACTTC. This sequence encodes CASSTGGGYEQYF.

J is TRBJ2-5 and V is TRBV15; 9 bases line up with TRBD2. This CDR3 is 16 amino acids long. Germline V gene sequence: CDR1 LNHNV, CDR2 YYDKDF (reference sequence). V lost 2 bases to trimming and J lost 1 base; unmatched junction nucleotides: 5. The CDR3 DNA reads TGTGCCACCAGCAGAACGCTAGCGGGGACCCAAGAGACCCAGTACTTC. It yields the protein CATSRTLAGTQETQYF.

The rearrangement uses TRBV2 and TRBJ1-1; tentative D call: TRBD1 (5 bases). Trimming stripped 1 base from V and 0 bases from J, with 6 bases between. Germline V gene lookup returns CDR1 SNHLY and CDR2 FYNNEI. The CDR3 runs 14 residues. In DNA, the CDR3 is TGTGCCAGCAGTGAAGGGGGCTTGAACACTGAAGCTTTCTTT. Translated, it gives CASSEGGLNTEAFF.

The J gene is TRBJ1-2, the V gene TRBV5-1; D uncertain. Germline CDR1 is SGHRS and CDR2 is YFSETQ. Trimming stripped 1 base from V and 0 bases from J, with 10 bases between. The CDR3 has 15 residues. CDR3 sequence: CASSLLTASNYGYTF. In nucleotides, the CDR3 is TGCGCCAGCAGCTTGTTAACAGCATCTAACTATGGCTACACCTTC.

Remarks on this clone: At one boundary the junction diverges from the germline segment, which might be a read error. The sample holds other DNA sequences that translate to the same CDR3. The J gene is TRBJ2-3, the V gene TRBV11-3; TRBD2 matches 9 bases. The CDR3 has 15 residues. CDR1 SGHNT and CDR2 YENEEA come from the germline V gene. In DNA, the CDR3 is TGTGCCAGTAGCTTTACAGCGGGGGGATCTGATACGCAGTATTTT. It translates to CASSFTAGGSDTQYF.

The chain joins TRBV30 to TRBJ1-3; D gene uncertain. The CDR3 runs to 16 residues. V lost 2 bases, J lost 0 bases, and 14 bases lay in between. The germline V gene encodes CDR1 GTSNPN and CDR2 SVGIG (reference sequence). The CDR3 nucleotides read TGTGCCTGGAGTAGTCTTCAGTTAAACTCTGGAAACACCATATATTTT. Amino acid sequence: CAWSSLQLNSGNTIYF.

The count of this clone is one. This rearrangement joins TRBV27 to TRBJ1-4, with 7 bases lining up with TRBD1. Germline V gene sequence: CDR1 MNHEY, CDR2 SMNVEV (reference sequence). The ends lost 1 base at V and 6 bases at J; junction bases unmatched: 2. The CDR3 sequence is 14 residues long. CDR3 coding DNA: TGTGCCAGCAGTTTATGGCAGGGGGATGAAAAACTGTTTTTT. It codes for CASSLWQGDEKLFF.

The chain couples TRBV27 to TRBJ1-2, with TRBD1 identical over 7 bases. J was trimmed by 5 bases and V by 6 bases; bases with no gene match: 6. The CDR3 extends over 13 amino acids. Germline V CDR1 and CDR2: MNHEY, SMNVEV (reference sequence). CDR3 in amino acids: CASREGASYGYTF. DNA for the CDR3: TGTGCCAGCAGAGAGGGGGCGAGTTATGGCTACACCTTC.

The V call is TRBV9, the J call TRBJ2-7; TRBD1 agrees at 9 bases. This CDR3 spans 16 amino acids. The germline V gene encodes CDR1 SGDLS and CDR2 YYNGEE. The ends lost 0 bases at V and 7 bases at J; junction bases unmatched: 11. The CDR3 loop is CASSVESGQGTGEQYF. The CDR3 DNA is TGTGCCAGCAGCGTAGAGTCAGGACAGGGGACGGGTGAGCAGTACTTC.

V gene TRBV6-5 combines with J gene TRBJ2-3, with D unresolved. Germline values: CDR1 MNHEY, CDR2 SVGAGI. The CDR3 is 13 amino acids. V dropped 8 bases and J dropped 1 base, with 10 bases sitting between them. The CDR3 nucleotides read TGTGCCAGCGTTAGTCCCGGCACAGATACGCAGTATTTT. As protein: CASVSPGTDTQYF.

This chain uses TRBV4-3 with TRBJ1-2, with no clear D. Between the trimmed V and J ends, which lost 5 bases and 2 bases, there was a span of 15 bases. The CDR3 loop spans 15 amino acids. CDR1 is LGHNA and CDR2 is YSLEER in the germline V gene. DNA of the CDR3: TGCGCCAGCAGCTCTATGGGCCAGCTCAACTATGGCTACACCTTC. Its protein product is CASSSMGQLNYGYTF.

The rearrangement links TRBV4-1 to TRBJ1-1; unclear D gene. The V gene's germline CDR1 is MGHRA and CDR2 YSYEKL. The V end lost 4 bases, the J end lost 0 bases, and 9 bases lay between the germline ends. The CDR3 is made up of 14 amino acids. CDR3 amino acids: CASSLSSMNTEAFF. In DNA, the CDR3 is TGCGCCAGCAGCCTCAGTTCCATGAACACTGAAGCTTTCTTT.

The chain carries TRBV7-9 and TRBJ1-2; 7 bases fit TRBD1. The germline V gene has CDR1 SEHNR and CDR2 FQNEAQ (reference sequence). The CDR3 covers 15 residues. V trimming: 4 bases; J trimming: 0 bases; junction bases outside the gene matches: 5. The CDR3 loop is CASSYGTVSNYGYTF. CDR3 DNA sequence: TGTGCCAGCAGCTACGGGACAGTATCTAACTATGGCTACACCTTC.

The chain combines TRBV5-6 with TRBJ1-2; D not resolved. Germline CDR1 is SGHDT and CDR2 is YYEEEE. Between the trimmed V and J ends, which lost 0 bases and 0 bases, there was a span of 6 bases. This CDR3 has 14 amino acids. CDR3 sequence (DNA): TGTGCCAGCAGCTTGGACACAGCTAACTATGGCTACACCTTC. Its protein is CASSLDTANYGYTF.

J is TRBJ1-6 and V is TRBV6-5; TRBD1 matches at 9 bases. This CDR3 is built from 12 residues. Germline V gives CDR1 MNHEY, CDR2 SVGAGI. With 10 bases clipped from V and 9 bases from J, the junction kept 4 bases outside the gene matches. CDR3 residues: CATGTGFSPLHF. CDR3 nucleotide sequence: TGTGCCACCGGGACAGGGTTTTCACCCCTCCACTTT.

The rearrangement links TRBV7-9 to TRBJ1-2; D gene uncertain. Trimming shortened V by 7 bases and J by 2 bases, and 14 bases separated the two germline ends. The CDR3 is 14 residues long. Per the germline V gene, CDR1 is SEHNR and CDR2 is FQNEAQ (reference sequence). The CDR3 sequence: CASIRGSGNYGYTF. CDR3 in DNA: TGTGCCAGCATCCGAGGATCGGGGAACTATGGCTACACCTTC. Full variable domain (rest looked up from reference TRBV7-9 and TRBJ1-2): DTGVSQNPRHKITKRGQNVTFRCDPISEHNRLYWYRQTLGQGPEFLTYFQNEAQLEKSRLLSDRFSAERPKGSFSTLEIQRTEQGDSAMYLCASIRGSGNYGYTFGSGTRLTVV.

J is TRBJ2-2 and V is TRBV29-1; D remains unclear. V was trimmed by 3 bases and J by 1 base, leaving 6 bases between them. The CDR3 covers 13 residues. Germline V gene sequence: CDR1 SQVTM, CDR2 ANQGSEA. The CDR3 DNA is TGCAGCGTTGATTCAGGGAACACCGGGGAGCTGTTTTTT. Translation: CSVDSGNTGELFF.

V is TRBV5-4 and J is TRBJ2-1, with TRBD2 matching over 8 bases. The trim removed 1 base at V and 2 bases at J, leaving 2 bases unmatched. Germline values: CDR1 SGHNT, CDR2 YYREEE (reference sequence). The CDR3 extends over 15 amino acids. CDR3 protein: CASSLRGGTYNEQFF. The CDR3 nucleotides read TGTGCCAGCAGCTTGCGCGGGGGGACCTACAATGAGCAGTTCTTC. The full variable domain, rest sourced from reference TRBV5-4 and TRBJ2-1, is ETGVTQSPTHLIKTRGQQVTLRCSSQSGHNTVSWYQQALGQGPQFIFQYYREEENGRGNFPPRFSGLQFPNYSSELNVNALELDDSALYLCASSLRGGTYNEQFFGPGTRLTVL.

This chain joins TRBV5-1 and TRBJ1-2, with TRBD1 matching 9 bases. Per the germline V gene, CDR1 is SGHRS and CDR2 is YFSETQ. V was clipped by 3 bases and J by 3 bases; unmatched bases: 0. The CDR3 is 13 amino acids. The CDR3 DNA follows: TGCGCCAGCAGCTGGGACAGGGACTATGGCTACACCTTC. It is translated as CASSWDRDYGYTF.

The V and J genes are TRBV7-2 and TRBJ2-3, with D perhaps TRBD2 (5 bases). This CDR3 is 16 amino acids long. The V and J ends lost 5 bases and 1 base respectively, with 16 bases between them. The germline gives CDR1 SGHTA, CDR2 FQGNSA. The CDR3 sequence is CASSQRTGRGTDTQYF. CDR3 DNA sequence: TGTGCCAGCAGCCAACGTACTGGGCGGGGCACAGATACGCAGTATTTT.

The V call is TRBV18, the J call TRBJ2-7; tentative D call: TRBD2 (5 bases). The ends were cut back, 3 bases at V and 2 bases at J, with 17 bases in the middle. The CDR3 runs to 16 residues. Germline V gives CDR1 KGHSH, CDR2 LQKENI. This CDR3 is CASSPPFRPGAYEQYF. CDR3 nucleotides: TGTGCCAGCTCACCCCCCTTCCGCCCCGGGGCCTACGAGCAGTACTTC.

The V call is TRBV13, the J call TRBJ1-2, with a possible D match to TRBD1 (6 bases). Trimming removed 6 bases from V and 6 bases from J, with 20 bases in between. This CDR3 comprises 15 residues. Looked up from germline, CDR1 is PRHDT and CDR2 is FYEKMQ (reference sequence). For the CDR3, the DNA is TGTGCCAGCAGTCCGGGGGGCAGGAGCAGAAATGGCTACACCTTC. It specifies CASSPGGRSRNGYTF.